These 14 T cell receptor beta chains originate from one sample sequenced in a study of T-cell reconstitution after alpha-beta-depleted transplantation in children. This sample's TCRbeta library carried unique molecular identifier barcodes. TCRdb analysed the PCR reads with MiXCR anew, one entry per CDR3 protein. The repertoire has about 580,000 distinct CDR3 sequences, more than 20% of them found once; the top ten carry around an eighth. Material: PBMCs, mostly from graft donor cells, obtained 360 days after TCRalphabeta/CD19-depleted stem cell transplant. The receptors originated from a boy younger than two who had a stem cell transplant for acute myeloid leukemia, so the T cells may come from the graft donor.

CDR3 residues: CASSQDRATQYF. The CDR3 DNA follows: TGCGCCAGCAGCCAAGACAGGGCTACGCAGTATTTT. The chain employs TRBV4-3 and TRBJ2-3, with a weak D call TRBD1 (5 bases). The CDR3 is 12 residues long. CDR1 LGHNA and CDR2 YSLEER come from the germline V gene. The V gene lost 0 bases and the J gene lost 8 bases, with 6 bases spanning the gap.

This chain links TRBV7-2 with TRBJ1-6; D is undetermined. The ends were cut back, 2 bases at V and 10 bases at J, with 15 bases in the middle. Germline V gene sequence: CDR1 SGHTA, CDR2 FQGNSA. The CDR3 runs to 15 residues. The CDR3 spells CASSLSDGLWSPLHF. The CDR3, as DNA: TGTGCCAGCAGCTTATCAGACGGCCTATGGTCACCCCTCCACTTT.

V usage is TRBV4-1 and J usage is TRBJ2-1; D not certain. Germline loops: CDR1 MGHRA, CDR2 YSYEKL. The CDR3 sequence is 14 residues long. V lost 1 base and J 5 bases, leaving 9 bases between the germline ends. The CDR3 is CASSQVSTHNEQFF. The DNA of the CDR3 is TGCGCCAGCAGCCAAGTATCTACCCACAATGAGCAGTTCTTC.

This clonotype was seen only a few times. The V call is TRBV20-1, the J call TRBJ2-1; D possibly corresponds to TRBD2 (6 bases). This CDR3 region has 13 residues. The V gene lost 8 bases and the J gene lost 1 base, with 12 bases spanning the gap. The V gene's germline CDR1 is DFQATT and CDR2 SNEGSKA (reference sequence). The CDR3 DNA sequence: TGCAGTCTCACCGGGGGTTCCTACAATGAGCAGTTCTTC. It yields the protein CSLTGGSYNEQFF.

This clonotype was observed a few times. The chain combines TRBV9 with TRBJ2-5; D is ambiguous. Germline V CDR1 and CDR2: SGDLS, YYNGEE. V gave up 0 bases and J gave up 6 bases, with 15 bases separating them. The CDR3 runs 15 residues. As DNA, the CDR3 is TGTGCCAGCAGCGTAGATGGTAGCTTCACAAAGACCCAGTACTTC. It specifies CASSVDGSFTKTQYF.

This clonotype has a handful of counts. The J gene is TRBJ1-5, the V gene TRBV6-5; 10 nucleotides line up with TRBD1. The CDR3 sequence is 15 residues long. V lost 5 bases and J lost 0; bases outside the gene matches: 1. Looked up from germline, CDR1 is MNHEY and CDR2 is SVGAGI. The CDR3 coding sequence is TGTGCCAGCAGTCGGGACAGGGGTAGCAATCAGCCCCAGCATTTT. Residues: CASSRDRGSNQPQHF.

This clonotype was seen ten or more times. This chain uses TRBV24-1 with TRBJ2-1; D gene uncertain. The germline gives CDR1 KGHDR, CDR2 SFDVKD. The CDR3 sequence is 15 residues long. Trimming took off 9 bases at V and 4 bases at J, with 18 bases between the two ends. Here the CDR3 reads CATGIAVDNYNEQFF. CDR3 coding DNA: TGTGCCACCGGTATTGCGGTGGATAATTACAATGAGCAGTTCTTC.

This clonotype was detected a few times. The genes are TRBV6-5 and TRBJ2-7; D unclear. This CDR3 spans 12 amino acids. V was cut by 3 bases and J by 7 bases, with 10 bases left in between. Germline CDR1 and CDR2: MNHEY and SVGAGI. The chain's CDR3 is CASSYRVQEQYV. CDR3 sequence (DNA): TGTGCCAGCAGTTATCGAGTTCAAGAGCAGTACGTC.

This clonotype has at least ten counts. A read error is possible here, since a much larger clone lies one base away. The rearrangement joins TRBV29-1 to TRBJ2-3, with TRBD2 matching 7 bases. With 3 bases clipped from V and 2 bases from J, the junction kept 2 bases outside the gene matches. This CDR3 spans 13 amino acids. In germline, CDR1 is SQVTM, CDR2 ANQGSEA. The CDR3 here is CSVDRGVTDTQYF. CDR3 sequence (DNA): TGCAGCGTTGATCGGGGGGTCACAGATACGCAGTATTTT.

The chain carries TRBV29-1 and TRBJ2-5; tentatively, D is TRBD1 or TRBD2 (6 bases each). The CDR3 has 13 amino acids. Trimming pared 6 bases from V and 1 base from J, leaving 12 bases between. CDR1 SQVTM and CDR2 ANQGSEA come from the germline V gene. CDR3 sequence (DNA): TGCAGCGTCCCAGGGGACTCCCAAGAGACCCAGTACTTC. Its translation: CSVPGDSQETQYF.

This clonotype was counted between two and nine times. The rearrangement joins TRBV20-1 to TRBJ1-2; 7 nucleotides agree with TRBD1. This CDR3 has 14 residues. Germline trimming cut 3 bases from V and 2 bases from J; bases unmatched to any gene: 6. The V gene's germline CDR1 is DFQATT and CDR2 SNEGSKA (reference sequence). CDR3: CSASPTGRNYGYTF. DNA for the CDR3: TGCAGTGCTAGCCCGACAGGGAGAAACTATGGCTACACCTTC.

This clonotype was counted at least ten times. The chain combines TRBV20-1 with TRBJ1-3; no reliable D call. Germline CDR1 DFQATT, CDR2 SNEGSKA (reference sequence). The CDR3 has 15 residues. With 2 bases removed from V and 0 bases from J, the gap between germline ends came to 11 bases. For the CDR3, the DNA is TGCAGTGCTAGACCCTACCGGGGCTCTGGAAACACCATATATTTT. Translating gives CSARPYRGSGNTIYF.

This clonotype was seen more than once but under ten times. The rearrangement joins TRBV20-1 to TRBJ2-4, with D unclear. This CDR3 has 14 amino acids. Germline CDR1 reads DFQATT; CDR2 reads SNEGSKA (reference sequence). The V and J ends lost 5 bases and 6 bases respectively, with 17 bases between them. In DNA form, the CDR3 reads TGCAGTGCTCCCTCCAGACCGGTATTAAACATTCAGTACTTC. This codes for CSAPSRPVLNIQYF.

J is TRBJ2-3 and V is TRBV4-1, with D hard to call. Between the trimmed V and J ends, which lost 3 bases and 2 bases, there was a span of 9 bases. The length of the CDR3 is 14 residues. Germline CDR1 and CDR2: MGHRA and YSYEKL. The CDR3 here is CASSQRYPTDTQYF. The DNA for the CDR3 is TGCGCCAGCAGCCAGAGGTACCCCACAGATACGCAGTATTTT.